This T cell receptor (beta chain) was sequenced during a study of CD8+CD57+ T cells in acquired aplastic anemia. Overall study findings and caveats: Both patients and controls carried the same twenty-nine CD8+ CDR3 sequences. Patients versus controls showed no significant CD8+ Simpson's diversity difference.

The use of genomic DNA as template underpinned the TCR beta VDJ and CDR3 profiling. Each CDR3 protein is one row after TCRdb ran MiXCR on the reads. In the table there are approximately 300,000 distinct CDR3 sequences, under 60% of which are singletons. Whoever was chosen for sequencing had shown CD8+CD57+ cell expansion by flow cytometry. Sampling of blood occurred while the patients had still received no therapy. The CDR3 is made up of 17 amino acids. Germline CDR1 reads ENHRY; CDR2 reads SYGVKD. The ends lost 1 base at V and 2 bases at J; junction bases unmatched: 7. With respect to this clonotype: Its antigen is not identified.

The source of this sequence is a human donor with aplastic anemia. The sequencing input was sorted CD4+, CD8+, or CD8+CD57+ T cells (not recorded which) from PBMCs. This chain joins TRBV10-3 and TRBJ2-2; 7 positions match TRBD2. This CDR3 reads CAISEFEREINTGELFF. In nucleotides, the CDR3 is TGTGCCATCAGTGAGTTCGAGCGGGAAATCAACACCGGGGAGCTGTTTTTT.